The 25 T cell receptor beta chains in this list originate from one sample, sequenced in a study of long-term antiretroviral therapy in people with HIV. An immunoSEQ assay, version v3.0, was performed at survey level. Sequencing used immunoSEQ multiplex PCR; TCRdb keeps in-frame clones, though not all of them. This repertoire shows about 16,000 clones, 90% to 95% found once; its top ten account for roughly 1.5%. This sample comprised unsorted PBMCs, obtained more than 10 years after starting antiretroviral therapy. Receptors originate from a man younger than 45 with HIV.

The J gene is TRBJ1-6, the V gene TRBV6-5; 7 nucleotides match TRBD1. Germline CDR1 reads MNHEY; CDR2 reads SVGAGI. The CDR3 has 12 residues. The V and J ends lost 8 bases and 7 bases, in that order; junction bases with no gene match: 2. The CDR3, as DNA: TGTGCCAGCGGACAGGAAAATTCACCCCTCCACTTT. It encodes CASGQENSPLHF.

The genes are TRBV7-6 and TRBJ1-5, with D maybe TRBD1 (5 bases). The CDR3 is 12 amino acids. The germline gives CDR1 SGHVS, CDR2 FNYEAQ. Trimming took off 6 bases at V and 9 bases at J, with 12 bases between the two ends. In nucleotides, the CDR3 is TGTGCCAGCAGTTTCCGACAGCCGCCCCAGCATTTT. Its protein product is CASSFRQPPQHF. The full variable domain, completed using reference TRBV7-6 and TRBJ1-5, is GAGVSQSPRYKVTKRGQDVALRCDPISGHVSLYWYRQALGQGPEFLTYFNYEAQQDKSGLPNDRFSAERPEGSISTLTIQRTEQRDSAMYRCASSFRQPPQHFGDGTRLSIL.

This chain uses TRBV7-8 with TRBJ1-5; no definite D call. The CDR3 extends over 13 amino acids. The germline CDR1 and CDR2 sequences are SGHVS and FQNEAQ. Trimming shortened V by 1 base and J by 10 bases, and 11 bases separated the two germline ends. This chain's CDR3 is CASSLVPNRPQHF. CDR3 in DNA: TGTGCCAGCAGCTTAGTACCCAATAGACCCCAGCATTTT.

The rearrangement links TRBV14 to TRBJ2-1, with 9 bases identical to TRBD1. This CDR3 has 15 amino acids. CDR1 and CDR2 (germline): SGHDN, FVKESK. V lost 4 bases, J lost 4 bases, and 5 bases stayed unmatched. This CDR3 reads CASSPGQGFYNEQFF. CDR3 bases: TGTGCCAGCAGCCCCGGACAGGGGTTTTACAATGAGCAGTTCTTC.

This chain joins TRBV28 and TRBJ1-4; possible D gene TRBD1, 6 bases. Trimming shortened V by 7 bases and J by 3 bases, and 15 bases separated the two germline ends. The CDR3 totals 15 residues. Germline V gene lookup returns CDR1 MDHEN and CDR2 SYDVKM. CDR3 bases: TGTGCCAGCACATCGACACAGGGAGCTAATGAAAAACTGTTTTTT. As protein: CASTSTQGANEKLFF. The full variable domain, in which reference TRBV28 and TRBJ1-4 provide the parts outside the CDR3, is DVKVTQSSRYLVKRTGEKVFLECVQDMDHENMFWYRQDPGLGLRLIYFSYDVKMKEKGDIPEGYSVSREKKERFSLILESASTNQTSMYLCASTSTQGANEKLFFGSGTQLSVL.

The chain employs TRBV5-6 and TRBJ2-5; D might be TRBD2 (6 bases). This CDR3 has 15 amino acids. The germline V and J ends were trimmed by 4 bases and 2 bases, with 15 bases remaining between them. Germline V gene data show CDR1 as SGHDT and CDR2 as YYEEEE. CDR3: CASSPGSGGQETQYF. CDR3 in DNA: TGTGCCAGCAGCCCGGGTAGCGGAGGACAAGAGACCCAGTACTTC.

CDR3 coding DNA: TGTGCCAGCAGTGTTGAAGGGGGTATCGGTACTGAAGCTTTCTTT. Its protein product is CASSVEGGIGTEAFF. The chain links TRBV2 to TRBJ1-1, with D maybe TRBD1 (6 bases). The CDR3 consists of 15 residues. V lost 4 bases, J lost 5 bases, and 17 bases lay in between. Germline loops: CDR1 SNHLY, CDR2 FYNNEI.

The J gene is TRBJ2-1, the V gene TRBV7-9, with 7 bases aligning to TRBD1. With 5 bases clipped from V and 3 bases from J, the junction kept 10 bases outside the gene matches. The CDR3 contains 16 residues. The germline CDR1 and CDR2 sequences are SEHNR and FQNEAQ (reference sequence). As DNA, the CDR3 is TGTGCCAGCAGCGGCAACCCTGGGACAGACTACAATGAGCAGTTCTTC. It codes for CASSGNPGTDYNEQFF.

This clone was counted only a few times. The CDR3 loop reads CASSEVGQGRTEAFF. The CDR3 DNA sequence: TGTGCCAGCAGTGAAGTGGGACAGGGTAGGACTGAAGCTTTCTTT. This chain links TRBV6-1 with TRBJ1-1; 9 nucleotides align to TRBD1. V lost 1 base, J lost 5 bases, and 5 bases stayed unmatched. This CDR3 is 15 amino acids long. Germline V gene data show CDR1 as MNHNS and CDR2 as SASEGT.

The chain has TRBV15 and TRBJ1-3; D is unclear. Trimming stripped 5 bases from V and 2 bases from J, with 10 bases between. Per germline, CDR1 LNHNV and CDR2 YYDKDF (reference sequence). CDR3 length: 14 residues. The CDR3 is CATSGAEAGNTIYF. CDR3 nucleotide sequence: TGTGCCACCAGCGGAGCTGAGGCTGGAAACACCATATATTTT.

This chain uses TRBV28 with TRBJ2-2; possibly TRBD2 for D (5 bases). Germline V CDR1 and CDR2: MDHEN, SYDVKM. CDR3 length: 13 residues. Trimming left V 7 bases short and J 1 base short, with 7 bases between. The CDR3 region is CASKEENTGELFF. The CDR3 nucleotides read TGTGCCAGCAAGGAGGAGAACACCGGGGAGCTGTTTTTT.

In this sample, this clone turned up a few times. This chain links TRBV27 with TRBJ2-3, with D possibly being TRBD2 (7 bases). There are 15 residues in the CDR3. Trimming removed 4 bases at V and 0 bases at J, with 11 bases between. Germline CDR1 reads MNHEY; CDR2 reads SMNVEV (reference sequence). The CDR3 nucleotides are TGTGCCAGCAGTTCTCCGGGGGGCAGCACAGATACGCAGTATTTT. This encodes CASSSPGGSTDTQYF.

The V gene is TRBV27, the J gene TRBJ2-5; D uncertain. Germline values: CDR1 MNHEY, CDR2 SMNVEV (reference sequence). The CDR3 extends over 15 amino acids. Trimming left V 5 bases short and J 5 bases short, with 18 bases between. The CDR3 sequence is CASSRPGPNGETQYF. Here the CDR3 DNA reads TGTGCCAGCAGTAGACCGGGTCCCAACGGGGAGACCCAGTACTTC.

The J gene is TRBJ2-1, the V gene TRBV6-1; 7 nucleotides agree with TRBD2. The CDR3 extends over 12 amino acids. V was clipped by 4 bases and J by 9 bases; unmatched bases: 3. CDR1 and CDR2 from the germline V gene are MNHNS and SASEGT. Written as DNA, the CDR3 is TGTGCCAGCAGTGGACTAGCTGTTGAGCAGTTCTTC. Translation gives CASSGLAVEQFF.

The CDR3 DNA reads as TGCGCCAGCAGCTGGACTAGCGGGGGCGCCGCGCGAAATCACAATGAGCAGTTCTTC. Translation gives CASSWTSGGAARNHNEQFF. The genes are TRBV5-1 and TRBJ2-1; 13 positions match TRBD2. This CDR3 has 19 amino acids. From germline, CDR1 is SGHRS and CDR2 YFSETQ. Trimming removed 3 bases from V and 5 bases from J; junction bases left unmatched: 14.

The rearrangement links TRBV9 to TRBJ1-2; a possible D gene is TRBD1 (6 bases). Germline lookup yields CDR1 SGDLS and CDR2 YYNGEE. The CDR3 is 14 amino acids. V was trimmed by 5 bases and J by 4 bases, leaving 15 bases between them. This chain's CDR3 is CASSARDTSYGYTF. Written as DNA, the CDR3 is TGTGCCAGCAGTGCCAGGGACACCTCCTATGGCTACACCTTC.

The chain carries TRBV28 and TRBJ1-2; D is uncertain. The CDR3 is 13 amino acids. Deletions cut 6 bases from V and 3 bases from J, with 11 bases between. Germline V gene data show CDR1 as MDHEN and CDR2 as SYDVKM. The CDR3 nucleotides are TGTGCCAGCAGCCTCGGACGTTACTATGGCTACACCTTC. It specifies CASSLGRYYGYTF.

The rearrangement links TRBV5-1 to TRBJ1-6; 10 bases align to TRBD1. The V gene end was trimmed by 8 bases and the J gene end by 10 bases; junction bases not matched to a gene: 3. Germline V gene lookup returns CDR1 SGHRS and CDR2 YFSETQ. This CDR3 has 12 residues. Here the CDR3 reads CARGQGRSPLHF. Here the CDR3 DNA reads TGCGCCAGGGGACAGGGGCGATCACCCCTCCACTTT.

CDR3 in DNA: TGTGCCAGCAGCTCCTCGACTAGCCGCCTCTCCTACGAGCAGTACGTC. As protein: CASSSSTSRLSYEQYV. The rearrangement uses TRBV5-6 and TRBJ2-7; 7 bases agree with TRBD2. CDR3 length equals 16 residues. Germline values: CDR1 SGHDT, CDR2 YYEEEE. Germline trimming cut 3 bases from V and 0 bases from J; bases unmatched to any gene: 9.

This rearrangement joins TRBV7-3 to TRBJ2-1; the match to TRBD2 covers 11 bases. After removal of 1 base from V and 8 bases from J, the junction contained 13 bases not matched to a gene. Per germline, CDR1 SGHTA and CDR2 FQGTGA. The CDR3 extends over 18 amino acids. This chain's CDR3 is CASSLSLAGGPKDDEQFF. The CDR3 region has the DNA TGTGCCAGCAGCTTAAGCCTAGCGGGGGGCCCAAAAGATGATGAGCAGTTCTTC.

This chain connects TRBV5-1 to TRBJ2-1, with D tentatively TRBD1 (6 bases). The CDR3 extends over 16 amino acids. Germline V gene sequence: CDR1 SGHRS, CDR2 YFSETQ. The V gene lost 5 bases and the J gene lost 6 bases, with 21 bases spanning the gap. This CDR3 is CASSHRIGGQLNEQFF. Written as DNA, the CDR3 is TGCGCCAGCAGTCACAGGATTGGGGGCCAACTCAATGAGCAGTTCTTC.

The chain carries TRBV6-6 and TRBJ1-5; D perhaps matches TRBD1 (5 bases). There are 14 residues in the CDR3. V shed 9 bases and J shed 3 bases, with 15 bases lying between them. Germline V gives CDR1 MNHNY, CDR2 SVGAGI (reference sequence). The CDR3 DNA is TGTGCCAGTGACCCTTTGGGGCCCAATCAGCCCCAGCATTTT. Residues: CASDPLGPNQPQHF.

V usage is TRBV5-1 and J usage is TRBJ2-5; D unclear. This CDR3 has 15 residues. Germline V lookup: CDR1 SGHRS, CDR2 YFSETQ. The V end lost 0 bases, the J end lost 0 bases, and 9 bases lay between the germline ends. This CDR3 is CASSLVPGHQETQYF. CDR3 DNA: TGCGCCAGCAGCTTGGTACCAGGTCACCAAGAGACCCAGTACTTC. The full variable domain, rest sourced from reference TRBV5-1 and TRBJ2-5, is KAGVTQTPRYLIKTRGQQVTLSCSPISGHRSVSWYQQTPGQGLQFLFEYFSETQRNKGNFPGRFSGRQFSNSRSEMNVSTLELGDSALYLCASSLVPGHQETQYFGPGTRLLVL.

The V and J genes are TRBV6-6 and TRBJ2-7; 7 bases are shared with TRBD2. The CDR3 length is 12 residues. From germline, CDR1 is MNHNY and CDR2 SVGAGI (reference sequence). Losses at the gene ends were 5 bases for V and 7 bases for J; bases not matched to a gene: 5. The CDR3 loop is CASSIGGWEQYV. As DNA, the CDR3 is TGTGCCAGCAGTATCGGGGGGTGGGAGCAGTACGTC.

The V and J genes are TRBV2 and TRBJ2-3, with TRBD2 matching 7 bases. Germline-derived CDR1 and CDR2 are SNHLY and FYNNEI. J gave up 5 bases and V 8 bases, and 13 bases lay outside the gene matches. There are 15 residues in the CDR3. CDR3 nucleotides: TGTGCCAGCTCAGGCAGGACTAGTGGAGAAGATACGCAGTATTTT. Its translation is CASSGRTSGEDTQYF. Looking up the rest from reference TRBV2 and TRBJ2-3 gives the full variable domain: EPEVTQTPSHQVTQMGQEVILRCVPISNHLYFYWYRQILGQKVEFLVSFYNNEISEKSEIFDDQFSVERPDGSNFTLKIRSTKLEDSAMYFCASSGRTSGEDTQYFGPGTRLTVL.